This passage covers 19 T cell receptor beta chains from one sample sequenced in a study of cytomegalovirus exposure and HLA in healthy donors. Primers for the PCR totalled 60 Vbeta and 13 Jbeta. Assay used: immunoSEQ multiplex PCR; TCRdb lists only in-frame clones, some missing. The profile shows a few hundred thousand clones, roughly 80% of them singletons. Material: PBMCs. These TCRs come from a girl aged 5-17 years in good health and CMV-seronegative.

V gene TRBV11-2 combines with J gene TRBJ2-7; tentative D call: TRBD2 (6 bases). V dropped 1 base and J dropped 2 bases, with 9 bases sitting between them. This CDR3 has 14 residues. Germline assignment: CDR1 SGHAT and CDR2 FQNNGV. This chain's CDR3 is CASSLGSGPYEQYF. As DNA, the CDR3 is TGTGCCAGCAGCTTAGGTAGCGGTCCCTACGAGCAGTACTTC.

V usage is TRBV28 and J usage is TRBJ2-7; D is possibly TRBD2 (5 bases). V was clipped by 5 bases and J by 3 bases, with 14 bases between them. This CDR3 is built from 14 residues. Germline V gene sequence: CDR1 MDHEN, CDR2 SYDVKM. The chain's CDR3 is CASSPPRRLYEQYF. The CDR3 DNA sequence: TGTGCCAGCAGTCCACCTCGGAGGCTCTACGAGCAGTACTTC. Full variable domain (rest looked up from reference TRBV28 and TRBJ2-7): DVKVTQSSRYLVKRTGEKVFLECVQDMDHENMFWYRQDPGLGLRLIYFSYDVKMKEKGDIPEGYSVSREKKERFSLILESASTNQTSMYLCASSPPRRLYEQYFGPGTRLTVT.

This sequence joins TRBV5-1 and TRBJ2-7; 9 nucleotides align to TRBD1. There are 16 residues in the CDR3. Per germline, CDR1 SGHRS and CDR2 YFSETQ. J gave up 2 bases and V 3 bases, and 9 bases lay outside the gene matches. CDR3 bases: TGCGCCAGCAGCTACACCACAGGGGGCAGGCCCTACGAGCAGTACTTC. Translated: CASSYTTGGRPYEQYF.

CDR3 sequence (DNA): TGTGCCAGCAGCTTGAACTCTAACACAGATACGCAGTATTTT. Translation: CASSLNSNTDTQYF. The rearrangement links TRBV7-3 to TRBJ2-3; no clear D. The germline V and J ends were trimmed by 3 bases and 2 bases, with 9 bases remaining between them. CDR3 length equals 14 residues. Per germline, CDR1 SGHTA and CDR2 FQGTGA.

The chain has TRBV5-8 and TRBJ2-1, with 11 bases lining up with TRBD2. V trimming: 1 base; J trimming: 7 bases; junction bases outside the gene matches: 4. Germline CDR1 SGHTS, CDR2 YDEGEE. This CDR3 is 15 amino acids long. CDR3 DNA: TGTGCCAGCAGCTTGACTAGCGGGAGTAAGAATGAGCAGTTCTTC. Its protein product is CASSLTSGSKNEQFF.

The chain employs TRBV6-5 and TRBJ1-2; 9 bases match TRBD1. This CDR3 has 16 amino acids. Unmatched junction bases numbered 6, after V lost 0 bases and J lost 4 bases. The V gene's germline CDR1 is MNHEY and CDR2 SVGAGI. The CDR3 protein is CASSYSPTGGSYGYTF. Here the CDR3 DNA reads TGTGCCAGCAGTTACTCGCCGACAGGGGGAAGCTATGGCTACACCTTC.

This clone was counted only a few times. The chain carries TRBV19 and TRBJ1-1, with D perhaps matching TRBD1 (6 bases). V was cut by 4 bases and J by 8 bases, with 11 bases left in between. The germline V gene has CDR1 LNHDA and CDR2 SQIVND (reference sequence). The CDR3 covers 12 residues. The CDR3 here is CASSTFDREAFF. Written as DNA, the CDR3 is TGTGCCAGTAGTACCTTCGACAGGGAAGCTTTCTTT. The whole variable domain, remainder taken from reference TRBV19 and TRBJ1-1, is DGGITQSPKYLFRKEGQNVTLSCEQNLNHDAMYWYRQDPGQGLRLIYYSQIVNDFQKGDIAEGYSVSREKKESFPLTVTSAQKNPTAFYLCASSTFDREAFFGQGTRLTVV.

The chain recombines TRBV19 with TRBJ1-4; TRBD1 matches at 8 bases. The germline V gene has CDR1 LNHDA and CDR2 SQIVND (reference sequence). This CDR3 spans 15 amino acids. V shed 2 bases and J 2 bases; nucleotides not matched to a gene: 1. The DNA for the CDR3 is TGTGCCAGTAGTATACGACAGGGGACTAATGAAAAACTGTTTTTT. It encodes CASSIRQGTNEKLFF.

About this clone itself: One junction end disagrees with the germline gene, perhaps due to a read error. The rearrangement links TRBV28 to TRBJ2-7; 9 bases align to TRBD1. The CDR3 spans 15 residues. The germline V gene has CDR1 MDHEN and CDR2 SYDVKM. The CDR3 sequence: CASRLAGTGSVEQYF. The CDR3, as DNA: TGTGCCAGCCGTTTGGCCGGGACAGGGTCCGTCGAGCAGTACTTC.

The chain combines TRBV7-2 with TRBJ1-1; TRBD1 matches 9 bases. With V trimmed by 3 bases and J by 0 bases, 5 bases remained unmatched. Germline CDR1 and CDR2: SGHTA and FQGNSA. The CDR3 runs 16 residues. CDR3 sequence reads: CASSFYRGPLNTEAFF. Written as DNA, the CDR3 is TGTGCCAGCAGCTTCTACAGGGGGCCCTTGAACACTGAAGCTTTCTTT.

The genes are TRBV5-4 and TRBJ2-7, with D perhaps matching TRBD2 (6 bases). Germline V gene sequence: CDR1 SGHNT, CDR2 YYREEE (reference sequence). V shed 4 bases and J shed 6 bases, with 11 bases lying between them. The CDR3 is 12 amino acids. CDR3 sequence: CASSPVSGEQYF. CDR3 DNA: TGTGCCAGCAGCCCCGTTAGCGGCGAGCAGTACTTC.

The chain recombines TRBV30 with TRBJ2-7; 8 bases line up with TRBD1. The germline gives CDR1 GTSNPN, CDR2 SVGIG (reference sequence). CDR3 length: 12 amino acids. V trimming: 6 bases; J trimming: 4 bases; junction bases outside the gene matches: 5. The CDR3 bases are TGTGCCTGTGGACAGGGAGGTTACGAGCAGTACTTC. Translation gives CACGQGGYEQYF.

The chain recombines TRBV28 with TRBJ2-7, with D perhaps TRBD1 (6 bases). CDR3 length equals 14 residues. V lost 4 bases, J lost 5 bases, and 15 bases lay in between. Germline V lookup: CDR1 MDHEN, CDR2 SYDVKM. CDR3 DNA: TGTGCCAGCAGTTCCCGGACAGTTTCGGACGAGCAGTACTTC. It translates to CASSSRTVSDEQYF.

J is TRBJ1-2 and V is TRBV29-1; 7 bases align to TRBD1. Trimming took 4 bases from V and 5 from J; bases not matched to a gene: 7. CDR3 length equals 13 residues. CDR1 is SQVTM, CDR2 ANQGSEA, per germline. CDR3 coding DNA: TGCAGCGTTGCAAAGGGACAGAAGTATGGCTACACCTTC. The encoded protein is CSVAKGQKYGYTF.

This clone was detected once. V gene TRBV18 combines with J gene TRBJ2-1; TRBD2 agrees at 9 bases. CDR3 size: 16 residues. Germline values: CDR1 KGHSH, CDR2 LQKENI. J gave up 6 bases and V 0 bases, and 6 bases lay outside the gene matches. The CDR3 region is CASSPPPLAGFNEQFF. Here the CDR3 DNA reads TGTGCCAGCTCACCACCTCCCCTAGCGGGATTCAATGAGCAGTTCTTC.

Written as DNA, the CDR3 is TGTGCCAGCAGTTTCGGTGCAGGCGTCTATGGCTACACCTTC. As protein: CASSFGAGVYGYTF. The rearrangement uses TRBV27 and TRBJ1-2; the D is unclear. V was clipped by 3 bases and J by 4 bases, with 12 bases between them. CDR3 length equals 14 residues. The germline V gene has CDR1 MNHEY and CDR2 SMNVEV (reference sequence).

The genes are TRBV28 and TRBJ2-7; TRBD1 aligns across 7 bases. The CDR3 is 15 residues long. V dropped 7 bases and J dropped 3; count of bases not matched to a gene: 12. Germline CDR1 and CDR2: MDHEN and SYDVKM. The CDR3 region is CASTLTTGADYEQYF. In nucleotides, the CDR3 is TGTGCCAGCACACTTACCACAGGGGCGGACTACGAGCAGTACTTC.

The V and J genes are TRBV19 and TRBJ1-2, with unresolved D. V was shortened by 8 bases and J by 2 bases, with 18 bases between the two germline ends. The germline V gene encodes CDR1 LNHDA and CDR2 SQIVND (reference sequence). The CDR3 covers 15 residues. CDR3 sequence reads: CASPPEEGGNYGYTF. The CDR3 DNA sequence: TGTGCCAGTCCTCCGGAGGAGGGAGGGAACTATGGCTACACCTTC. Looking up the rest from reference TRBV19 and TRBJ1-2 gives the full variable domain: DGGITQSPKYLFRKEGQNVTLSCEQNLNHDAMYWYRQDPGQGLRLIYYSQIVNDFQKGDIAEGYSVSREKKESFPLTVTSAQKNPTAFYLCASPPEEGGNYGYTFGSGTRLTVV.

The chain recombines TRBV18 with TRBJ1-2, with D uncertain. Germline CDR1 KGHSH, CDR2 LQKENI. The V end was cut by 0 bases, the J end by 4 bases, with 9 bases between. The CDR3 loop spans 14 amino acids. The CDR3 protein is CASSPPQALYGYTF. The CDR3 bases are TGTGCCAGCTCACCACCCCAGGCCCTCTATGGCTACACCTTC.